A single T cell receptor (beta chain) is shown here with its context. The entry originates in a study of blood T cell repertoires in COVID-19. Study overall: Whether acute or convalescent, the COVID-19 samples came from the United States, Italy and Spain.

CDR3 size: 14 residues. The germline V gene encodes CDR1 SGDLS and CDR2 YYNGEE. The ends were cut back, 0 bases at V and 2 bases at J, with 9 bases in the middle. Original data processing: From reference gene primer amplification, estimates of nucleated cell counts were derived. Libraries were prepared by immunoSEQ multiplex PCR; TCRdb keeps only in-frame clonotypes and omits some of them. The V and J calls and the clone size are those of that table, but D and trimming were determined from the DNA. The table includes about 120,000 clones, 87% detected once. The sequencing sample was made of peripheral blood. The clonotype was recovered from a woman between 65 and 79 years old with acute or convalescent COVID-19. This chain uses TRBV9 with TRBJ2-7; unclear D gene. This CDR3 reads CASSVGIYPYEQYF. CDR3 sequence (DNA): TGTGCCAGCAGCGTAGGTATCTACCCCTACGAGCAGTACTTC.